These T cell receptor beta chains were read from a single sample in a study of shared clonotypes between healthy human individuals. TCRdb's table, derived via immunoSEQ multiplex PCR, lists solely in-frame clones and lacks some. There are 2,500,000 or so clones in the sample; less than 95% occur only once, and approximately 0.39% lies in the top ten. Source material: naive CD4+ T cells from PBMCs. These receptors all come from a man aged 18-30 years in good health. Some clones in this sample may be carry-over from other donors' samples. Both conserved end residues are part of each CDR3. Each record gives: D gene, V gene, J gene, clone size, CDR3 DNA, CDR3 protein. The D gene is left open where the match is weak. Clone size is shown for a subset of rows, as once, few, many or a class of expanded clone.

.	TRBV6-5	TRBJ2-5	.	TGTGCCAGCAGTTACCACGACAGCGGGGAGACCCAGTACTTC	CASSYHDSGETQYF
.	TRBV6-6	TRBJ1-3	.	TGTGCCAGACGTGGTGCTCCGGAAAACACCATATATTTT	CARRGAPENTIYF
.	TRBV6-4	TRBJ2-1	.	TGTGCCAGCACCCCCGACCCGACCCAAAATGAGCAGTTCTTC	CASTPDPTQNEQFF
.	TRBV6-1	TRBJ2-1	.	TGTGCCAGCAGTGGGCGGGGGCAGAGAGGATCCTACAATGAGCAGTTCTTC	CASSGRGQRGSYNEQFF
TRBD2	TRBV2	TRBJ2-3	.	TGTGCCAGCAGTCTAGGACTAGGGACAGATACGCAGTATTTT	CASSLGLGTDTQYF
.	TRBV9	TRBJ1-4	.	TGTGCCAGCAGCGTAAGGCCCTACGGGGGAAGTGAAAAACTGTTTTTT	CASSVRPYGGSEKLFF
.	TRBV29-1	TRBJ1-1	.	TGCAGCGTTCAGACAGTCATGAACACTGAAGCTTTCTTT	CSVQTVMNTEAFF
TRBD1	TRBV27	TRBJ1-1	.	TGTGCCAGCAGGTTACACAGGGGCATGAACACTGAAGCTTTCTTT	CASRLHRGMNTEAFF
TRBD1	TRBV28	TRBJ2-3	.	TGTGCCAGCAGTTTGTACAGGGGGCACACAGATACGCAGTATTTT	CASSLYRGHTDTQYF
.	TRBV7-9	TRBJ1-6	.	TGTGCCAGCAGCTTAGGGTCAGGGGAGAATTCACCCCTCCACTTT	CASSLGSGENSPLHF
.	TRBV5-4	TRBJ2-3	.	TGTGCCAGCAGCCCGAACACAGATACGCAGTATTTT	CASSPNTDTQYF
.	TRBV9	TRBJ2-4	.	TGTGCCAGCAGCCCCTCCGACAACATTCAGTACTTC	CASSPSDNIQYF
.	TRBV11-2	TRBJ2-5	once	TGTGCCAGCAGCTTACGCCGCTACCAAGAGACCCAGTACTTC	CASSLRRYQETQYF
TRBD2	TRBV5-1	TRBJ2-3	.	TGCGCCAGCAGCTTGACACTAGCGGCAGATACGCAGTATTTT	CASSLTLAADTQYF
.	TRBV5-1	TRBJ2-3	.	TGCGCCAGCAGCCCGCCCACAGATACGCAGTATTTT	CASSPPTDTQYF
TRBD2	TRBV7-3	TRBJ2-3	.	TGTGCCAGCAGCTTATTAGGTAGCGGGCCCGGCACAGATACGCAGTATTTT	CASSLLGSGPGTDTQYF
.	TRBV5-1	TRBJ1-1	.	TGCGCCAGCAGCCTTGATGGGGGGGTGAACACTGAAGCTTTCTTT	CASSLDGGVNTEAFF
.	TRBV7-8	TRBJ1-2	.	TGTGCCAGCAGCTTAGGGTCGAGGGGCCAAAACTATGGCTACACCTTC	CASSLGSRGQNYGYTF
.	TRBV10-3	TRBJ2-3	.	TGTGCCATCAAGGGCTTTCCGGCGACAGATACGCAGTATTTT	CAIKGFPATDTQYF
.	TRBV28	TRBJ1-5	.	TGTGCCAGCAAATGGGCAGCCCACTATAGCAATCAGCCCCAGCATTTT	CASKWAAHYSNQPQHF
TRBD1	TRBV2	TRBJ2-2	.	TGTGCCAGCAGAAACAGGGGTGGCGGGGAGCTGTTTTTT	CASRNRGGGELFF
.	TRBV10-3	TRBJ2-1	.	TGTGCCATCAGTGAGCCGACCCCGGGGAAAAGCTCCTACAATGAGCAGTTCTTC	CAISEPTPGKSSYNEQFF
.	TRBV7-2	TRBJ1-2	.	TGTGCCAGCAGCTTTTATGCGGACGCTAACTATGGCTACACCTTC	CASSFYADANYGYTF
.	TRBV6-5	TRBJ2-6	.	TGTGCCAGCAGTTACCGGCCCTCTGGGGCCAACGTCCTGACTTTC	CASSYRPSGANVLTF
TRBD1	TRBV28	TRBJ2-5	.	TGTGCCAGCAGTTTAGCCAGTACAGGGGGAGAGACCCAGTACTTC	CASSLASTGGETQYF